This passage covers 30 T cell receptor beta chains from one sample sequenced in a study of cytomegalovirus exposure and HLA in healthy donors (dated by TCRdb to the late 2010s). The library was built by means of the immunoSEQ multiplex PCR assay. For the multiplex PCR, a mixture combining 60 forward primers for TCR Vbeta segments and 13 reverse primers for TCR Jbeta segments was used. The source is immuneACCESS, and TCRdb retained only in-frame sequences with V and J called. Part of the clones is not carried over; for the studies checked, unresolved V genes explain less than half of this, and the remainder is unexplained. The sample table lists some 200,000 clones, more than 65% of them with a count of one. The ten top clones hold about 3.8% of the sample. The specimen sequenced was PBMCs. These receptors were taken from a man aged 50 to 60 in good health and CMV-seronegative.

The genes are TRBV25-1 and TRBJ1-2; TRBD1 might be the D (5 bases). The CDR3 contains 12 residues. V gave up 4 bases and J gave up 4 bases, with 7 bases separating them. Germline CDR1 MGHDK, CDR2 SYGVNS. CDR3 sequence reads: CASSGQIYGYTF. CDR3 DNA sequence: TGTGCCAGCAGTGGACAGATCTATGGCTACACCTTC.

This chain connects TRBV7-7 to TRBJ2-2; D is perhaps TRBD1 (6 bases). V was pared by 1 base and J by 5 bases, with 11 bases between. In germline, CDR1 is SSHAT, CDR2 FNYEAQ (reference sequence). The CDR3 is made up of 15 amino acids. The CDR3 spells CASSLGTAGTGELFF. CDR3 nucleotide sequence: TGTGCCAGCAGCTTAGGGACAGCAGGGACCGGGGAGCTGTTTTTT.

V gene TRBV19 combines with J gene TRBJ1-3; tentative D call: TRBD1 (5 bases). CDR3 length equals 16 residues. Germline values: CDR1 LNHDA, CDR2 SQIVND (reference sequence). V was pared by 4 bases and J by 1 base, with 14 bases between. This CDR3 reads CASSRGDDGSGNTIYF. CDR3 in DNA: TGTGCCAGTAGTAGGGGCGACGACGGTTCTGGAAACACCATATATTTT. Full variable domain (rest looked up from reference TRBV19 and TRBJ1-3): DGGITQSPKYLFRKEGQNVTLSCEQNLNHDAMYWYRQDPGQGLRLIYYSQIVNDFQKGDIAEGYSVSREKKESFPLTVTSAQKNPTAFYLCASSRGDDGSGNTIYFGEGSWLTVV.

The gene calls are TRBV5-1 and TRBJ1-1, with 8 bases fitting TRBD1. This CDR3 has 14 amino acids. Germline values: CDR1 SGHRS, CDR2 YFSETQ. V shed 3 bases and J 7 bases; nucleotides not matched to a gene: 8. CDR3 loop: CASSSGQVKDEAFF. CDR3 DNA sequence: TGCGCCAGCAGCTCGGGACAGGTGAAGGATGAAGCTTTCTTT.

The V call is TRBV6-5, the J call TRBJ1-6, with 9 bases identical to TRBD1. The CDR3 length is 15 residues. Trimming removed 6 bases from V and 10 bases from J; junction bases left unmatched: 10. CDR1 is MNHEY, CDR2 SVGAGI, per germline. CDR3 loop: CASRMRQGVKSPLHF. DNA for the CDR3: TGTGCCAGCAGAATGAGACAGGGGGTTAAGTCACCCCTCCACTTT.

V is TRBV6-5 and J is TRBJ1-4; maybe TRBD1 (6 bases). The V gene lost 4 bases and the J gene lost 5 bases, with 11 bases spanning the gap. Germline loops: CDR1 MNHEY, CDR2 SVGAGI. The length of the CDR3 is 14 residues. This CDR3 reads CASSWGGLNEKLFF. CDR3 coding DNA: TGTGCCAGCAGTTGGGGGGGCTTGAATGAAAAACTGTTTTTT.

V and J are TRBV19 and TRBJ1-1; 7 nucleotides align to TRBD1. The CDR3 is made up of 14 amino acids. Per germline, CDR1 LNHDA and CDR2 SQIVND (reference sequence). Losses at the gene ends were 4 bases for V and 10 bases for J; bases not matched to a gene: 12. The CDR3, as DNA: TGTGCCAGTAGTAGGAGGGGGCCAAGGGCCCCAGCTTTCTTT. This gives the protein CASSRRGPRAPAFF.

This chain uses TRBV5-1 with TRBJ2-5; TRBD1 is a possible D gene (7 bases). With 4 bases removed from V and 7 bases from J, the gap between germline ends came to 20 bases. This CDR3 has 15 residues. CDR1 and CDR2 (germline): SGHRS, YFSETQ. CDR3 protein: CASSGGTDATGTQYF. The DNA of the CDR3 is TGCGCCAGCAGCGGCGGGACAGATGCCACGGGGACCCAGTACTTC.

The V gene is TRBV27, the J gene TRBJ2-1; D is possibly TRBD1 (6 bases). The V gene lost 7 bases and the J gene lost 6 bases, with 10 bases spanning the gap. The CDR3 totals 12 residues. The germline gives CDR1 MNHEY, CDR2 SMNVEV (reference sequence). The CDR3 DNA follows: TGTGCCAGCACTAGCAGGGGCAATGAGCAGTTCTTC. Encoded protein: CASTSRGNEQFF.

The chain combines TRBV5-5 with TRBJ1-6, with D perhaps matching TRBD1 (5 bases). V was shortened by 5 bases and J by 10 bases, with 13 bases between the two germline ends. The CDR3 contains 13 residues. Germline V CDR1 and CDR2: SGHKS, YYEKEE (reference sequence). CDR3 DNA: TGTGCCAGCAGGGTTGGGGGGATCTCACCCCTCCACTTT. Translating gives CASRVGGISPLHF. The complete variable domain, with remaining parts taken from reference TRBV5-5 and TRBJ1-6, reads DAGVTQSPTHLIKTRGQQVTLRCSPISGHKSVSWYQQVLGQGPQFIFQYYEKEERGRGNFPDRFSARQFPNYSSELNVNALLLGDSALYLCASRVGGISPLHFGNGTRLTVT.

The V and J genes are TRBV27 and TRBJ2-2; TRBD1 matches at 10 bases. Trimming removed 8 bases from V and 6 bases from J; junction bases left unmatched: 12. In germline, CDR1 is MNHEY, CDR2 SMNVEV (reference sequence). The CDR3 is made up of 16 amino acids. CDR3 loop: CASARQGAVISGELFF. CDR3 bases: TGTGCCAGCGCCCGACAGGGGGCAGTAATCTCCGGGGAGCTGTTTTTT.

The genes are TRBV29-1 and TRBJ1-4; no firm D call. Trimming removed 0 bases from V and 7 bases from J, with 6 bases in between. This CDR3 has 12 residues. The germline V gene has CDR1 SQVTM and CDR2 ANQGSEA. The DNA of the CDR3 is TGCAGCGTTGAAGATCGGGGTGAAAAACTGTTTTTT. Amino acids: CSVEDRGEKLFF.

V and J are TRBV5-1 and TRBJ2-3; D is perhaps TRBD2 (6 bases). Trimming took off 4 bases at V and 6 bases at J, with 18 bases between the two ends. The CDR3 runs to 15 residues. Germline lookup yields CDR1 SGHRS and CDR2 YFSETQ. CDR3 residues: CASSESTGGRDTQYF. DNA of the CDR3: TGCGCCAGCAGCGAGAGTACCGGGGGAAGGGATACGCAGTATTTT.

The CDR3 loop is CASSITGTGFTGELFF. The CDR3 DNA is TGTGCCAGCAGCATAACCGGGACAGGTTTTACCGGGGAGCTGTTTTTT. V and J are TRBV5-6 and TRBJ2-2, with 8 positions matching TRBD1. J gave up 5 bases and V 4 bases, and 10 bases lay outside the gene matches. The germline V gene has CDR1 SGHDT and CDR2 YYEEEE. The CDR3 totals 16 residues.

This clone appeared a few times. The J gene is TRBJ1-6, the V gene TRBV4-3; D is unresolved. CDR1 and CDR2 from the germline V gene are LGHNA and YSLEER. The CDR3 length is 15 residues. V dropped 1 base and J dropped 10 bases, with 14 bases sitting between them. The CDR3 nucleotides are TGCGCCAGCAGCCAAGGAGGAGGGAGGAGCTCACCCCTCCACTTT. This gives the protein CASSQGGGRSSPLHF.

The gene calls are TRBV10-3 and TRBJ1-2, with 7 bases matching TRBD1. V dropped 3 bases and J dropped 1; count of bases not matched to a gene: 5. This CDR3 has 15 residues. CDR1 and CDR2 from the germline V gene are ENHRY and SYGVKD. This chain's CDR3 is CAISDLNRGNYGYTF. CDR3 DNA: TGTGCCATCAGTGACCTCAACAGGGGTAACTATGGCTACACCTTC.

This sequence joins TRBV7-9 and TRBJ2-7; 7 bases fit TRBD2. CDR1 SEHNR and CDR2 FQNEAQ come from the germline V gene (reference sequence). This CDR3 region has 13 residues. V shed 5 bases, J shed 4 bases, and the junction held 5 bases outside the gene matches. CDR3 coding DNA: TGTGCCAGCAGCCTTACTAGCGAGTACGAGCAGTACTTC. Encoded protein: CASSLTSEYEQYF.

This clone occurred once. The chain uses TRBV7-6 and TRBJ1-3; maybe TRBD1 (5 bases). Deletions cut 5 bases from V and 0 bases from J, with 8 bases between. Germline CDR1 and CDR2: SGHVS and FNYEAQ. The CDR3 is 14 amino acids. The CDR3 DNA follows: TGTGCCAGCAGCCCCGACAGCTCTGGAAACACCATATATTTT. Its protein product is CASSPDSSGNTIYF.

The chain joins TRBV5-1 to TRBJ2-1, with 11 nucleotides matching TRBD1. Per germline, CDR1 SGHRS and CDR2 YFSETQ. The CDR3 is 18 amino acids. J lost 5 bases, V lost 4 bases, and 14 bases had no gene match. The CDR3 sequence: CASSRGTGGYPVDNEQFF. CDR3 sequence (DNA): TGCGCCAGCAGCCGGGGGACAGGGGGTTATCCGGTGGACAATGAGCAGTTCTTC.

The V and J genes are TRBV7-8 and TRBJ1-5; TRBD1 might be the D (6 bases). CDR1 is SGHVS and CDR2 is FQNEAQ in the germline V gene. Trimming cost V 5 bases and J 7 bases, with 15 bases left between them. The CDR3 is 14 amino acids. Here the CDR3 reads CASSRGGVEQPQHF. The CDR3 region has the DNA TGTGCCAGCAGCCGAGGGGGGGTAGAACAGCCCCAGCATTTT.

This clone has just a few counts. This chain joins TRBV7-9 and TRBJ1-1; maybe TRBD1 (5 bases). V gave up 1 base and J gave up 0 bases, with 9 bases separating them. The CDR3 has 15 residues. Germline CDR1 and CDR2: SEHNR and FQNEAQ (reference sequence). The CDR3, as DNA: TGTGCCAGCAGCTTAGTGGGGGGATTGAACACTGAAGCTTTCTTT. It codes for CASSLVGGLNTEAFF.

The CDR3 DNA follows: TGTGCCAGCCAAACAAAAAACTCCTATAATTCACCCCTCCACTTT. Translated, it gives CASQTKNSYNSPLHF. This chain joins TRBV6-5 and TRBJ1-6, with D uncertain. The CDR3 length is 15 residues. Germline values: CDR1 MNHEY, CDR2 SVGAGI. Between the trimmed V and J ends, which lost 8 bases and 0 bases, there was a span of 11 bases.

The chain combines TRBV28 with TRBJ2-7; 8 nucleotides line up with TRBD2. Germline V gene sequence: CDR1 MDHEN, CDR2 SYDVKM. V was pared by 3 bases and J by 4 bases, with 5 bases of the junction left unmatched. This CDR3 has 14 amino acids. CDR3 in amino acids: CASSFSTGGYEQYF. DNA for the CDR3: TGTGCCAGCAGTTTTTCAACGGGGGGGTACGAGCAGTACTTC.

This CDR3 is CASSLGQGASDLEQYF. As DNA, the CDR3 is TGTGCCAGCAGCTTAGGACAGGGGGCCAGTGATTTGGAGCAGTACTTC. The gene calls are TRBV11-1 and TRBJ2-7, with TRBD1 matching 10 bases. Germline CDR1 reads SGHAT; CDR2 reads FQDESV (reference sequence). This CDR3 spans 16 amino acids. J gave up 7 bases and V 1 base, and 10 bases lay outside the gene matches. Full variable domain (missing parts from reference TRBV11-1 and TRBJ2-7): EAEVAQSPRYKITEKSQAVAFWCDPISGHATLYWYRQILGQGPELLVQFQDESVVDDSQLPKDRFSAERLKGVDSTLKIQPAELGDSAMYLCASSLGQGASDLEQYFGPGTRLTVT.

The chain employs TRBV5-1 and TRBJ1-5, with TRBD1 matching over 9 bases. V lost 4 bases and J lost 6; bases outside the gene matches: 8. CDR1 and CDR2 (germline): SGHRS, YFSETQ. This CDR3 spans 15 amino acids. The CDR3 DNA reads as TGCGCCAGCAGCCCCCGGGGACAGGGTAGTCAGCCCCAGCATTTT. Translating it yields CASSPRGQGSQPQHF.

The chain joins TRBV6-5 to TRBJ2-7; tentative D call: TRBD1 (6 bases). Trimming cost V 2 bases and J 2 bases, with 10 bases left between them. This CDR3 spans 14 amino acids. Germline CDR1 reads MNHEY; CDR2 reads SVGAGI. CDR3 in amino acids: CASSYGGEAYEQYF. The DNA of the CDR3 is TGTGCCAGCAGTTACGGGGGCGAGGCCTACGAGCAGTACTTC.

The chain couples TRBV2 to TRBJ2-5, with 7 bases lining up with TRBD2. The J segment lost 4 bases and the V segment lost 2 bases, leaving 10 bases of the junction unmatched. The germline V gene encodes CDR1 SNHLY and CDR2 FYNNEI. This CDR3 spans 16 amino acids. The CDR3 loop is CASSENSGVAGETQYF. The CDR3 region has the DNA TGTGCCAGCAGTGAAAATAGCGGAGTAGCGGGAGAGACCCAGTACTTC.

The chain employs TRBV5-4 and TRBJ1-1; 7 bases map to TRBD1. Germline CDR1 reads SGHNT; CDR2 reads YYREEE (reference sequence). The CDR3 is made up of 15 amino acids. The V and J ends lost 5 bases and 1 base, in that order; junction bases with no gene match: 8. The CDR3 DNA sequence: TGTGCCAGCAGGGGAGACAGGGCCGCGAACACTGAAGCTTTCTTT. Residues: CASRGDRAANTEAFF.

This clone has a single count. The chain carries TRBV10-1 and TRBJ2-1, with D uncertain. V lost 3 bases, J lost 5 bases, and 11 bases lay in between. The CDR3 runs 14 residues. Germline assignment: CDR1 WNHNN and CDR2 SYGVQD (reference sequence). CDR3 nucleotide sequence: TGCGCCAGCAGTGAATTCCGAGGAGACAATGAGCAGTTCTTC. It codes for CASSEFRGDNEQFF.

This clone was observed once. CDR3 DNA: TGTGCCAGCAGTCAGGGACAGGGCTACACCTTC. It yields the protein CASSQGQGYTF. This chain connects TRBV5-6 to TRBJ1-2; 7 bases line up with TRBD1. The ends lost 5 bases at V and 8 bases at J; junction bases unmatched: 3. Germline CDR1 is SGHDT and CDR2 is YYEEEE. The CDR3 is made up of 11 amino acids.